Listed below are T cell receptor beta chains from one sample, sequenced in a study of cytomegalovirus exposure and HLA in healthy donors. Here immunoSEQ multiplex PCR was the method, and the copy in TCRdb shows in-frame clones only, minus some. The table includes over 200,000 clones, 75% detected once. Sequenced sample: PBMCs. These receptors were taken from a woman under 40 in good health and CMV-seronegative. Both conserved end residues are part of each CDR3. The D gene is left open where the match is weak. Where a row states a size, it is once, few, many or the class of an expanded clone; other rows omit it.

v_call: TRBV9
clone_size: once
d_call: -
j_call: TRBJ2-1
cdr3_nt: TGTGCCAGCAGCGTAGAGGGCAGGGAAAATGATGAGCAGTTCTTC
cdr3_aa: CASSVEGRENDEQFF

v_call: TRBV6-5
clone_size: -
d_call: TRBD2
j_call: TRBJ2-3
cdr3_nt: TGTGCCAGCAGTTACTCGACTAGCGGGAGTCCAGATACGCAGTATTTT
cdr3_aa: CASSYSTSGSPDTQYF

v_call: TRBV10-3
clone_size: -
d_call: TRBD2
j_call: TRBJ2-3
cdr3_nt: TGTGCCATCAGCTTTGGCGCTAGCGGGGGACTCACAGATACGCAGTATTTT
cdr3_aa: CAISFGASGGLTDTQYF

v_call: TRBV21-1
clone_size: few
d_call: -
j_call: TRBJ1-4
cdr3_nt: TGTGCCAGCAGCGACCCGGACAGGGGGGGAACTAATGAAAAACTGTTTTTT
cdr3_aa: CASSDPDRGGTNEKLFF

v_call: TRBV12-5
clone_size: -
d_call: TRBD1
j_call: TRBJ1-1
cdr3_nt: TGTGCTACTGGTTTCCGGACAGGGATGAGGGGGATGAACACTGAAGCTTTCTTT
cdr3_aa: CATGFRTGMRGMNTEAFF

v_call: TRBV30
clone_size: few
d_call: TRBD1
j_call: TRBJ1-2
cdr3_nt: TGTGCGCAACAGGGGAATTATGGCTACACCTTC
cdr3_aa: CAQQGNYGYTF

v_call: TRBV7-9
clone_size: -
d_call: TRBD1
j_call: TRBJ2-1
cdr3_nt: TGTGCCAGCAGCCGTCGACAAGGACAGGGCAATGAGCAGTTCTTC
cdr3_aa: CASSRRQGQGNEQFF

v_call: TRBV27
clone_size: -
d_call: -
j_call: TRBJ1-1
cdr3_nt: TGTGCCAGCAGCCCTAACTTGAACACTGAAGCTTTCTTT
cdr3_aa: CASSPNLNTEAFF

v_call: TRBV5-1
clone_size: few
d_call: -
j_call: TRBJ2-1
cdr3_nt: TGCGCCAGCAGCTTGGTTTCAGGAAACAATGAGCAGTTCTTC
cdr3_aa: CASSLVSGNNEQFF

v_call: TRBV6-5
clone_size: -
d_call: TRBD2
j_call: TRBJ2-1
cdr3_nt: TGTGCCAGCAGGGGACTAGCGGTTAGGGGTGAGCAGTTCTTC
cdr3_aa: CASRGLAVRGEQFF

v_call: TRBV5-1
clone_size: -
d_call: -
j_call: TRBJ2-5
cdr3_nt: TGCGCCAGCAGCTCTACTACCCAAGAGACCCAGTACTTC
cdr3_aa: CASSSTTQETQYF